This T cell receptor (beta chain) was sequenced in a study of T cells in tuberculosis. The study's findings and limits: GEM motif frequencies gave 70% accuracy; the GMM repertoire gave about 90%.

The repertoire was sequenced with immunoSEQ multiplex PCR; TCRdb's copy has only in-frame clones and lacks some. Of tens of thousands of clones listed, 85% to 95% are singletons. A word on this clone: Its antigen is undetermined.

Germline CDR1 SGHRS, CDR2 YFSETQ. The CDR3 runs 16 residues. V trimming: 4 bases; J trimming: 4 bases; junction bases outside the gene matches: 9. The source is a donor aged 10-29 years with latent tuberculosis or without tuberculosis infection. Some clones in this sample may be carry-over from other donors' samples. This chain connects TRBV5-1 to TRBJ2-3, with 10 bases aligning to TRBD1. Material: PBMCs. The CDR3 DNA reads TGCGCCAGCAGCCCCCTGGGACAGGGGAGAGCAGATACGCAGTATTTT. Translating gives CASSPLGQGRADTQYF.